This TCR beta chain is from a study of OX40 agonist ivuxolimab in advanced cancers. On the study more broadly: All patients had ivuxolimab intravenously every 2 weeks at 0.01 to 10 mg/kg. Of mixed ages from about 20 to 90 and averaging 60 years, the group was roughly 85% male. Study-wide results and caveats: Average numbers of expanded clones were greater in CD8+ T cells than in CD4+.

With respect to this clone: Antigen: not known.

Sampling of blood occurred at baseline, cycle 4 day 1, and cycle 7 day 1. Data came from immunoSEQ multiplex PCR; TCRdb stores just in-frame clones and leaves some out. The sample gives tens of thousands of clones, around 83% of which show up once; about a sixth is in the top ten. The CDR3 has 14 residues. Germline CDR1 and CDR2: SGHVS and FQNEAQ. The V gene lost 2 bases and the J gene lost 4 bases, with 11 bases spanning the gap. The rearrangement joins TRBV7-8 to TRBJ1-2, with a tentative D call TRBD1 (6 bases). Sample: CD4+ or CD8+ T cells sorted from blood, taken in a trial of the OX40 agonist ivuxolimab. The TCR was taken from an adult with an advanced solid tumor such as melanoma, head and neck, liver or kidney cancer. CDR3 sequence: CASSLTGAAYGYTF. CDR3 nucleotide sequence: TGTGCCAGCAGCTTAACGGGGGCGGCCTATGGCTACACCTTC.